This passage covers 9 T cell receptor beta chains from one sample sequenced in a study of blood T cell repertoires in COVID-19. Sequencing used immunoSEQ multiplex PCR; TCRdb keeps in-frame clones, though not all of them. The data hold about 150,000 clones, with roughly nine tenths observed a single time. Sequencing was done on a sample of peripheral blood. The source is a woman aged 40-49 years with acute or convalescent COVID-19.

V gene TRBV11-1 combines with J gene TRBJ2-7, with D possibly being TRBD1 (6 bases). This CDR3 has 13 amino acids. Trimming removed 5 bases from V and 6 bases from J, with 14 bases in between. Germline assignment: CDR1 SGHAT and CDR2 FQDESV (reference sequence). The CDR3 DNA reads TGTGCCAGCAGCCGACACAGGGACGCCGAGCAGTACTTC. It encodes CASSRHRDAEQYF.

This clone was detected once. This chain joins TRBV7-6 and TRBJ1-3; maybe TRBD1 (5 bases). Trimming pared 5 bases from V and 0 bases from J, leaving 17 bases between. The CDR3 length is 17 residues. The germline CDR1 and CDR2 sequences are SGHVS and FNYEAQ. The CDR3 protein is CASSPRGESFSGNTIYF. For the CDR3, the DNA is TGTGCCAGCAGCCCAAGGGGCGAGAGTTTCTCTGGAAACACCATATATTTT.

This clone was counted once. The CDR3 nucleotides read TGTGCCAGCAGCCCGTCGACCCTAGCGGGGATCAATGAGCAGTTCTTC. Its translation: CASSPSTLAGINEQFF. The chain uses TRBV7-9 and TRBJ2-1; 9 bases align to TRBD2. Germline V gives CDR1 SEHNR, CDR2 FQNEAQ (reference sequence). The CDR3 is made up of 16 amino acids. Trimming took 5 bases from V and 6 from J; bases not matched to a gene: 11.

The chain links TRBV28 to TRBJ2-7; 8 positions agree with TRBD1. The trim removed 8 bases at V and 4 bases at J, leaving 10 bases unmatched. In germline, CDR1 is MDHEN, CDR2 SYDVKM. The CDR3 covers 14 residues. This chain's CDR3 is CASGQGTGQYEQYF. The CDR3 nucleotides are TGTGCCAGCGGTCAAGGGACAGGCCAGTACGAGCAGTACTTC.

The V and J genes are TRBV28 and TRBJ1-2, with a weak D call TRBD1 (6 bases). This CDR3 has 16 amino acids. Germline V gene data show CDR1 as MDHEN and CDR2 as SYDVKM. Trimming took off 2 bases at V and 3 bases at J, with 16 bases between the two ends. The CDR3 here is CASSLIGGGADYGYTF. The DNA for the CDR3 is TGTGCCAGCAGTTTAATTGGGGGGGGCGCAGACTATGGCTACACCTTC.

The chain employs TRBV6-5 and TRBJ1-1; 10 nucleotides match TRBD1. V dropped 7 bases and J dropped 3; count of bases not matched to a gene: 5. CDR3 length: 14 residues. From germline, CDR1 is MNHEY and CDR2 SVGAGI. The CDR3 sequence is CASTMGTGDTEAFF. The DNA of the CDR3 is TGTGCCAGCACCATGGGGACAGGGGACACTGAAGCTTTCTTT.

V usage is TRBV29-1 and J usage is TRBJ2-1, with a tentative D call TRBD2 (6 bases). This CDR3 has 16 residues. Germline-derived CDR1 and CDR2 are SQVTM and ANQGSEA. The V end lost 5 bases, the J end lost 0 bases, and 17 bases lay between the germline ends. CDR3 loop: CSVIPGLPHSYNEQFF. The CDR3 coding sequence is TGCAGCGTTATCCCTGGACTACCCCACTCCTACAATGAGCAGTTCTTC.

V gene TRBV13 combines with J gene TRBJ2-1; D is unresolved. Trimming took off 1 base at V and 0 bases at J, with 10 bases between the two ends. Germline loops: CDR1 PRHDT, CDR2 FYEKMQ (reference sequence). The CDR3 spans 16 residues. In DNA form, the CDR3 reads TGTGCCAGCAGCTTAGTAAAAGTGAGCTCCTACAATGAGCAGTTCTTC. Amino acids: CASSLVKVSSYNEQFF.

This clone was observed once. The rearrangement joins TRBV3-1 (or the pseudogene TRBV3-2) to TRBJ1-4; 7 positions match TRBD1. Germline V gene data show CDR1 as LGHDT and CDR2 as YNNKEL (reference sequence). The CDR3 is 14 residues long. V trimming: 3 bases; J trimming: 7 bases; junction bases outside the gene matches: 5. For the CDR3, the DNA is TGTGCCAGCAGCCACCAAGGACAGGCTGAAAAACTGTTTTTT. Translation: CASSHQGQAEKLFF.